The 31 T cell receptor beta chains below were found in one sample sequenced in a study of cytomegalovirus exposure and HLA in healthy donors. Both 60 Vbeta primers and 13 Jbeta primers went into the PCR. The protocol was immunoSEQ multiplex PCR, while the TCRdb copy is restricted to in-frame clones and leaves out a portion. The table includes about 180,000 clones, about 77% detected once. The source material was PBMCs. The receptors derive from a man in his 60s in good health and CMV-seronegative.

The chain couples TRBV5-1 to TRBJ2-2; D unresolved. Trimming took off 2 bases at V and 6 bases at J, with 5 bases between the two ends. This CDR3 contains 12 residues. Germline V CDR1 and CDR2: SGHRS, YFSETQ. The CDR3 sequence is CASSFSSGELFF. The DNA for the CDR3 is TGCGCCAGCAGCTTTTCATCCGGGGAGCTGTTTTTT.

This rearrangement joins TRBV30 to TRBJ1-4, with D maybe TRBD1 (6 bases). Germline CDR1 GTSNPN, CDR2 SVGIG (reference sequence). This CDR3 has 17 residues. Trimming shortened V by 0 bases and J by 3 bases, and 17 bases separated the two germline ends. This chain's CDR3 is CAWSVGGGRAPNEKLFF. CDR3 nucleotide sequence: TGTGCCTGGAGTGTAGGGGGGGGGCGGGCACCTAATGAAAAACTGTTTTTT.

The rearrangement joins TRBV10-3 to TRBJ2-1, with D possibly matching TRBD2 (5 bases). V lost 3 bases and J 9 bases, leaving 12 bases between the germline ends. Germline CDR1 reads ENHRY; CDR2 reads SYGVKD. This CDR3 is built from 13 residues. The CDR3 DNA reads TGTGCCATCAGTGATCCCCGGGGTCGTGAGCAGTTCTTC. Translating gives CAISDPRGREQFF.

CDR3 bases: TGTGCCAGCAGCCGCGACAGGAACACTGAAGCTTTCTTT. It specifies CASSRDRNTEAFF. J is TRBJ1-1 and V is TRBV7-3; D possibly corresponds to TRBD1 (5 bases). The CDR3 has 13 amino acids. CDR1 is SGHTA and CDR2 is FQGTGA in the germline V gene. Trimming took off 5 bases at V and 1 base at J, with 8 bases between the two ends.

The chain has TRBV7-9 and TRBJ2-5, with D perhaps matching TRBD2 (5 bases). The CDR3 sequence is 15 residues long. The V end lost 1 base, the J end lost 5 bases, and 14 bases lay between the germline ends. The germline V gene encodes CDR1 SEHNR and CDR2 FQNEAQ (reference sequence). This chain's CDR3 is CASSLGTRVGETQYF. The CDR3 region has the DNA TGTGCCAGCAGCTTAGGGACGAGGGTGGGGGAGACCCAGTACTTC.

V is TRBV19 and J is TRBJ2-1, with TRBD2 matching over 8 bases. The CDR3 contains 20 residues. Germline values: CDR1 LNHDA, CDR2 SQIVND (reference sequence). V gave up 1 base and J gave up 2 bases; unmatched junction bases: 16. Here the CDR3 DNA reads TGTGCCAGTAGTATAGTAGCCCCTCCTACTAGCGGCATTACCTACAATGAGCAGTTCTTC. It specifies CASSIVAPPTSGITYNEQFF.

The chain links TRBV6-5 to TRBJ1-1, with TRBD1 identical over 8 bases. CDR1 and CDR2 from the germline V gene are MNHEY and SVGAGI. This CDR3 is 15 amino acids long. Trimming at V came to 0 bases and at J to 5 bases, leaving 5 bases not matched to a gene. For the CDR3, the DNA is TGTGCCAGCAGTTACTCGCAGGGGGCATGGACTGAAGCTTTCTTT. Protein sequence: CASSYSQGAWTEAFF.

The rearrangement links TRBV5-1 to TRBJ2-3; D call uncertain. Trimming left V 1 base short and J 4 bases short, with 7 bases between. There are 13 residues in the CDR3. Germline V gene lookup returns CDR1 SGHRS and CDR2 YFSETQ. CDR3 bases: TGCGCCAGCAGCTTGACAGCTCCAGATACGCAGTATTTT. Encoded protein: CASSLTAPDTQYF.

Concerning this clone: The germline gene is not matched at one end of the junction; a read error may be the cause. J is TRBJ1-2 and V is TRBV6-1; no clear D gene. Germline V CDR1 and CDR2: MNHNS, SASEGT. The CDR3 is 12 amino acids. The CDR3 DNA is TGTGCCAGCAGTGAAAGGCTCGGCGGCTACCCCTTC. Translation gives CASSERLGGYPF.

CDR3 DNA sequence: TGTGCCAGCTGGGGCGGCGACCATGGTGGCTACACCTTC. Translation: CASWGGDHGGYTF. The J gene is TRBJ1-2, the V gene TRBV7-9; D might be TRBD1 (5 bases). Germline V gene sequence: CDR1 SEHNR, CDR2 FQNEAQ (reference sequence). The CDR3 length is 13 residues. V was trimmed by 8 bases and J by 7 bases, leaving 17 bases between them. The variable domain in full, with the rest retrieved from reference TRBV7-9 and TRBJ1-2, is DTGVSQNPRHKITKRGQNVTFRCDPISEHNRLYWYRQTLGQGPEFLTYFQNEAQLEKSRLLSDRFSAERPKGSFSTLEIQRTEQGDSAMYLCASWGGDHGGYTFGSGTRLTVV.

This chain joins TRBV29-1 and TRBJ2-7, with TRBD1 matching over 9 bases. Germline-derived CDR1 and CDR2 are SQVTM and ANQGSEA. The CDR3 is 11 residues long. The V segment lost 8 bases and the J segment 3 bases; nucleotides outside the gene matches: 2. The CDR3 region has the DNA TGCAGCTCGGGACAGGGCTACGAGCAGTACTTC. Amino acid sequence: CSSGQGYEQYF.

The chain links TRBV5-1 to TRBJ1-1; 7 bases agree with TRBD1. The junction had 8 bases not matched to a gene; V was cut back by 5 bases and J by 4 bases. Germline V gene lookup returns CDR1 SGHRS and CDR2 YFSETQ. The CDR3 contains 14 residues. The CDR3 DNA is TGCGCCAGCAGACTGGGACAGACGATCACTGAAGCTTTCTTT. Translation gives CASRLGQTITEAFF.

This clone was recorded once. The chain is built from TRBV5-6 and TRBJ1-6; 9 positions match TRBD1. Germline V gene sequence: CDR1 SGHDT, CDR2 YYEEEE. The CDR3 contains 14 residues. The junction had 3 bases not matched to a gene; V was cut back by 4 bases and J by 7 bases. CDR3 residues: CASSPGTGNSPLHF. The CDR3 DNA is TGTGCCAGCAGCCCCGGGACAGGGAATTCACCCCTCCACTTT.

The J gene is TRBJ1-5, the V gene TRBV5-6; D uncertain. V was trimmed by 3 bases and J by 7 bases, leaving 14 bases between them. This CDR3 has 14 amino acids. Germline V gene lookup returns CDR1 SGHDT and CDR2 YYEEEE. The chain's CDR3 is CASSSRAGFQPQHF. CDR3 DNA: TGTGCCAGCAGCTCCCGGGCGGGGTTCCAGCCCCAGCATTTT.

In this sample, this clone turned up a few times. This sequence joins TRBV5-1 and TRBJ1-1; possible D gene TRBD1, 5 bases. In germline, CDR1 is SGHRS, CDR2 YFSETQ. The V end lost 1 base, the J end lost 1 base, and 11 bases lay between the germline ends. The CDR3 spans 15 residues. The CDR3 coding sequence is TGCGCCAGCAGCTTGTTCAGACAGCAGAACACTGAAGCTTTCTTT. As protein: CASSLFRQQNTEAFF. The whole variable domain, remainder taken from reference TRBV5-1 and TRBJ1-1, is KAGVTQTPRYLIKTRGQQVTLSCSPISGHRSVSWYQQTPGQGLQFLFEYFSETQRNKGNFPGRFSGRQFSNSRSEMNVSTLELGDSALYLCASSLFRQQNTEAFFGQGTRLTVV.

In its sample, this clone was seen once. The gene calls are TRBV27 and TRBJ1-5; D gene ambiguous. Germline V lookup: CDR1 MNHEY, CDR2 SMNVEV (reference sequence). Trimming left V 6 bases short and J 0 bases short, with 12 bases between. This CDR3 comprises 15 residues. CDR3 bases: TGTGCCAGCAGGCGAGCACTCTATAGCAATCAGCCCCAGCATTTT. Translating it yields CASRRALYSNQPQHF.

The DNA for the CDR3 is TGCGCCAGCAGCTTGGCCGGGACAGTCGCTGGAAACACCATATATTTT. This translates into CASSLAGTVAGNTIYF. The chain uses TRBV5-1 and TRBJ1-3; 7 bases are a match to TRBD1. CDR3 size: 16 residues. Unmatched junction bases numbered 5, after V lost 0 bases and J lost 2 bases. CDR1 SGHRS and CDR2 YFSETQ come from the germline V gene.

This rearrangement joins TRBV30 to TRBJ2-3, with 12 bases identical to TRBD1. CDR1 GTSNPN and CDR2 SVGIG come from the germline V gene (reference sequence). Trimming took 2 bases from V and 4 from J; bases not matched to a gene: 4. There are 15 residues in the CDR3. The CDR3 here is CAWSPGQGASDTQYF. CDR3 in DNA: TGTGCCTGGAGTCCGGGACAGGGGGCATCAGATACGCAGTATTTT.

This chain uses TRBV11-2 with TRBJ1-1, with a weak D call TRBD1 (5 bases). The germline V and J ends were trimmed by 7 bases and 0 bases, with 12 bases remaining between them. CDR3 length: 14 residues. The germline CDR1 and CDR2 sequences are SGHAT and FQNNGV. In DNA, the CDR3 is TGTGCCAGCACCCGGCGGGACGTGAACACTGAAGCTTTCTTT. Translating it yields CASTRRDVNTEAFF.

The rearrangement links TRBV2 to TRBJ2-5; D might be TRBD1 (6 bases). Germline V CDR1 and CDR2: SNHLY, FYNNEI. V lost 6 bases to trimming and J lost 5 bases, with 13 bases between them. The CDR3 covers 13 residues. CDR3 nucleotide sequence: TGTGCCAGCAGGGAGCCAGGGGTCGAGACCCAGTACTTC. This codes for CASREPGVETQYF.

The CDR3 sequence: CAWSPDSFNQPQHF. CDR3 in DNA: TGTGCCTGGAGTCCGGACAGTTTCAATCAGCCCCAGCATTTT. The chain recombines TRBV30 with TRBJ1-5, with D perhaps TRBD1 (6 bases). Germline CDR1 and CDR2: GTSNPN and SVGIG (reference sequence). Trimming took off 2 bases at V and 3 bases at J, with 11 bases between the two ends. The CDR3 is made up of 14 amino acids.

The table lists this clone with a few counts. The J gene is TRBJ2-3, the V gene TRBV7-9, with 7 nucleotides matching TRBD2. The germline V gene has CDR1 SEHNR and CDR2 FQNEAQ (reference sequence). The trim removed 5 bases at V and 3 bases at J, leaving 8 bases unmatched. The CDR3 loop spans 15 amino acids. As DNA, the CDR3 is TGTGCCAGCAGCCCCTCTAGCGGAAGGACAGATACGCAGTATTTT. Translated: CASSPSSGRTDTQYF.

The chain is built from TRBV6-1 and TRBJ2-7, with 9 bases fitting TRBD2. Germline CDR1 and CDR2: MNHNS and SASEGT. Trimming removed 4 bases from V and 6 bases from J; junction bases left unmatched: 7. The CDR3 length is 14 residues. CDR3 nucleotides: TGTGCCAGCAGTGGCGGGGGGGCCCTGGGCGAGCAGTACTTC. Encoded protein: CASSGGGALGEQYF.

This chain uses TRBV9 with TRBJ2-3; weak D call: TRBD1 (6 bases). With 1 base removed from V and 2 bases from J, the gap between germline ends came to 11 bases. The germline gives CDR1 SGDLS, CDR2 YYNGEE. The CDR3 covers 15 residues. The CDR3 reads CASSVNRAYTDTQYF. CDR3 bases: TGTGCCAGCAGCGTAAACAGGGCGTACACAGATACGCAGTATTTT.

This chain links TRBV7-6 with TRBJ2-1, with D possibly matching TRBD2 (7 bases). Germline-derived CDR1 and CDR2 are SGHVS and FNYEAQ. V gave up 7 bases and J gave up 4 bases, with 23 bases separating them. This CDR3 contains 17 residues. The chain's CDR3 is CASTIRLGGALYNEQFF. The CDR3 DNA reads as TGTGCCAGCACCATTCGGTTAGGGGGGGCCTTATACAATGAGCAGTTCTTC.

This chain links TRBV27 with TRBJ1-1, with TRBD1 identical over 8 bases. This CDR3 is 13 amino acids long. Germline V gene data show CDR1 as MNHEY and CDR2 as SMNVEV (reference sequence). The ends lost 6 bases at V and 5 bases at J; junction bases unmatched: 5. CDR3: CASSDTGGTEAFF. The DNA for the CDR3 is TGTGCCAGCAGCGATACAGGGGGTACTGAAGCTTTCTTT.

This clone was seen more than once but under ten times. This chain uses TRBV7-2 with TRBJ2-7, with D uncertain. The V end lost 1 base, the J end lost 4 bases, and 8 bases lay between the germline ends. CDR1 and CDR2 from the germline V gene are SGHTA and FQGNSA. The CDR3 extends over 13 amino acids. The DNA of the CDR3 is TGTGCCAGCAGCTTAGAGCCCTATTACGAGCAGTACTTC. This gives the protein CASSLEPYYEQYF. Based on the CDR3 plus reference TRBV7-2 and TRBJ2-7, the full variable domain is GAGVSQSPSNKVTEKGKDVELRCDPISGHTALYWYRQSLGQGLEFLIYFQGNSAPDKSGLPSDRFSAERTGGSVSTLTIQRTQQEDSAVYLCASSLEPYYEQYFGPGTRLTVT.

In this sample, this clone turned up a few times. This chain joins TRBV29-1 and TRBJ2-4; D is ambiguous. The germline gives CDR1 SQVTM, CDR2 ANQGSEA. With 7 bases removed from V and 2 bases from J, the gap between germline ends came to 12 bases. The CDR3 is 13 amino acids. The CDR3 DNA is TGCAGCGCCGTACAGAGAACCAAAAACATTCAGTACTTC. It encodes CSAVQRTKNIQYF. Complete variable domain (other parts from reference TRBV29-1 and TRBJ2-4): SAVISQKPSRDICQRGTSLTIQCQVDSQVTMMFWYRQQPGQSLTLIATANQGSEATYESGFVIDKFPISRPNLTFSTLTVSNMSPEDSSIYLCSAVQRTKNIQYFGAGTRLSVL.

The V gene is TRBV29-1, the J gene TRBJ1-4; unclear D gene. In germline, CDR1 is SQVTM, CDR2 ANQGSEA. CDR3 size: 12 residues. Trimming left V 3 bases short and J 7 bases short, with 9 bases between. The CDR3 spells CSVEVQAEKLFF. CDR3 nucleotides: TGCAGCGTTGAGGTTCAAGCTGAAAAACTGTTTTTT.

The chain links TRBV19 to TRBJ2-7; 8 positions agree with TRBD1. Germline V lookup: CDR1 LNHDA, CDR2 SQIVND (reference sequence). This CDR3 contains 15 residues. With V trimmed by 6 bases and J by 2 bases, 9 bases remained unmatched. The CDR3 region is CASRRGTGLPYEQYF. The CDR3 DNA is TGTGCCAGTAGGAGGGGGACAGGCCTCCCCTACGAGCAGTACTTC.

This chain connects TRBV7-2 to TRBJ2-1; D possibly corresponds to TRBD1 (6 bases). CDR1 is SGHTA and CDR2 is FQGNSA in the germline V gene. This CDR3 is built from 17 residues. V was cut by 3 bases and J by 0 bases, with 15 bases left in between. The CDR3 DNA reads as TGTGCCAGCAGCTTCAAACAGGGAAAAAGCTCCTACAATGAGCAGTTCTTC. Translation: CASSFKQGKSSYNEQFF.